Presented here are 15 T cell receptor beta chains from one specimen sequenced in a study of CD8 T cells in ankylosing spondylitis. TCRdb reprocessed the 5' RACE reads via MiXCR and lists one record per CDR3 protein. The repertoire holds approximately 140,000 distinct CDR3 sequences, approximately 10% seen once, with roughly 3.3% in the top ten. Sequences were obtained from blood, either unsorted or a sorted T cell fraction (not recorded which). Source of these receptors: a male donor with ankylosing spondylitis or in good health (not recorded which).

This clonotype was recorded at least ten times. The rearrangement joins TRBV28 to TRBJ1-3, with no clear D. In germline, CDR1 is MDHEN, CDR2 SYDVKM. V was shortened by 4 bases and J by 10 bases, with 17 bases between the two germline ends. This CDR3 has 14 amino acids. Here the CDR3 DNA reads TGTGCCAGCAGTTCCGCAGGAGCAGTCTTGACCATATATTTT. Its translation is CASSSAGAVLTIYF.

This clonotype was counted at least ten times. The genes are TRBV29-1 and TRBJ2-1; the match to TRBD2 covers 10 bases. The CDR3 spans 16 residues. The ends lost 6 bases at V and 4 bases at J; junction bases unmatched: 12. Germline CDR1 and CDR2: SQVTM and ANQGSEA. The CDR3 is CSVDPPGLAKYNEQFF. DNA of the CDR3: TGCAGCGTCGACCCTCCGGGACTAGCGAAATACAATGAGCAGTTCTTC.

Many counts were recorded for this clonotype. This chain connects TRBV7-2 to TRBJ2-1; D is possibly TRBD2 (7 bases). The CDR3 is 17 amino acids. Trimming took 0 bases from V and 0 from J, leaving 12 bases between them. Germline V gene lookup returns CDR1 SGHTA and CDR2 FQGNSA. CDR3 nucleotides: TGTGCCAGCAGCTTAGCGCGGGGGCTTAGCTCCTACAATGAGCAGTTCTTC. This gives the protein CASSLARGLSSYNEQFF. The complete variable domain, with remaining parts taken from reference TRBV7-2 and TRBJ2-1, reads GAGVSQSPSNKVTEKGKDVELRCDPISGHTALYWYRQSLGQGLEFLIYFQGNSAPDKSGLPSDRFSAERTGGSVSTLTIQRTQQEDSAVYLCASSLARGLSSYNEQFFGPGTRLTVL.

This chain connects TRBV6-6 to TRBJ2-3; D is uncertain. CDR1 and CDR2 (germline): MNHNY, SVGAGI (reference sequence). This CDR3 region has 13 residues. V was clipped by 8 bases and J by 5 bases, with 14 bases between them. The CDR3 DNA reads as TGTGCCAGCGGAGATTTGCCTGAAGATACGCAGTATTTT. As protein: CASGDLPEDTQYF.

Notes on this clonotype: Just one base apart from a much larger clone, this may be a read error. The genes are TRBV21-1 and TRBJ2-3; no DNA check was done on the table's D call, TRBD1. TRBV21-1 is listed as a pseudogene. The CDR3 covers 17 residues. In nucleotides, the CDR3 is TGTGCCAGCAGCAAAGAGGAAAGGGACAATGGCACAGATACGCAGTATTTT. Translating it yields CASSKEERDNGTDTQYF.

This clonotype was recorded many times. This rearrangement joins TRBV2 to TRBJ2-3; 9 bases map to TRBD2. V was clipped by 7 bases and J by 5 bases; unmatched bases: 4. The germline V gene encodes CDR1 SNHLY and CDR2 FYNNEI. This CDR3 region has 13 residues. CDR3 amino acids: CASKLAGEDTQYF. In DNA form, the CDR3 reads TGTGCCAGCAAATTAGCGGGAGAAGATACGCAGTATTTT.

The V and J genes are TRBV29-1 and TRBJ1-1, with D possibly being TRBD1 (5 bases). The CDR3 sequence is 12 residues long. Trimming left V 7 bases short and J 1 base short, with 10 bases between. Germline CDR1 reads SQVTM; CDR2 reads ANQGSEA. The CDR3 nucleotides read TGCAGCGGACACCAGGGGAACACTGAAGCTTTCTTT. It translates to CSGHQGNTEAFF.

This clonotype was found many times. V usage is TRBV20-1 and J usage is TRBJ2-7; D is uncertain. This CDR3 has 11 amino acids. Germline V CDR1 and CDR2: DFQATT, SNEGSKA (reference sequence). Trimming removed 3 bases from V and 2 bases from J, with 5 bases in between. CDR3 sequence: CSARGPYEQYF. The DNA for the CDR3 is TGCAGTGCTAGGGGTCCCTACGAGCAGTACTTC.

This clonotype was seen ten or more times. The chain is built from TRBV7-9 and TRBJ1-2; TRBD1 aligns across 7 bases. CDR1 and CDR2 (germline): SEHNR, FQNEAQ (reference sequence). The CDR3 sequence is 16 residues long. After removal of 1 base from V and 5 bases from J, the junction contained 10 bases not matched to a gene. In DNA form, the CDR3 reads TGTGCCAGCAGCTTAGGGGACAGCTATGGGACTTATGGCTACACCTTC. It yields the protein CASSLGDSYGTYGYTF.

This clonotype was observed a handful of times. The chain joins TRBV29-1 to TRBJ2-3, with 7 nucleotides matching TRBD2. Germline values: CDR1 SQVTM, CDR2 ANQGSEA. CDR3 size: 15 residues. The ends lost 4 bases at V and 0 bases at J; junction bases unmatched: 7. The CDR3 loop reads CSVARLAQSTDTQYF. The CDR3 nucleotides are TGCAGCGTTGCCCGACTAGCCCAAAGCACAGATACGCAGTATTTT.

In its sample, this clonotype was seen many times. The genes are TRBV12-3 or TRBV12-4 and TRBJ2-1; 7 bases agree with TRBD1. The J segment lost 3 bases and the V segment lost 5 bases, leaving 4 bases of the junction unmatched. The CDR3 has 14 amino acids. This chain's CDR3 is CASSTGDSYNEQFF. The CDR3 DNA reads TGTGCCAGCAGTACAGGGGACAGCTACAATGAGCAGTTCTTC.

This clonotype has ten or more counts. This chain links TRBV5-1 with TRBJ2-2; a weak D match, TRBD2 (5 bases). The germline CDR1 and CDR2 sequences are SGHRS and YFSETQ. The CDR3 has 13 amino acids. Between the trimmed V and J ends, which lost 4 bases and 6 bases, there was a span of 10 bases. The CDR3 bases are TGCGCCAGCAGCGGTGGGAGCTCCGGGGAGCTGTTTTTT. Translated: CASSGGSSGELFF.

This clonotype has ten or more counts. This sequence joins TRBV5-6 and TRBJ1-2; D gene ambiguous. V was trimmed by 1 base and J by 3 bases, leaving 4 bases between them. This CDR3 contains 12 residues. In germline, CDR1 is SGHDT, CDR2 YYEEEE. The CDR3 sequence: CASSLFDYGYTF. DNA for the CDR3: TGTGCCAGCAGCTTGTTCGACTATGGCTACACCTTC.

This clonotype has a count of ten or more. This chain connects TRBV20-1 to TRBJ2-3; D not certain. Germline values: CDR1 DFQATT, CDR2 SNEGSKA (reference sequence). The V end was cut by 6 bases, the J end by 1 base, with 8 bases between. The CDR3 extends over 12 amino acids. The CDR3 DNA follows: TGCAGTGCGAGGTCTCGCACAGATACGCAGTATTTT. This gives the protein CSARSRTDTQYF.

This clonotype was seen ten or more times. The chain employs TRBV7-2 and TRBJ2-3; TRBD1 matches 9 bases. The CDR3 has 15 amino acids. Trimming at V came to 5 bases and at J to 3 bases, leaving 6 bases not matched to a gene. Germline CDR1 is SGHTA and CDR2 is FQGNSA. This CDR3 reads CASSPTGGLTDTQYF. Here the CDR3 DNA reads TGTGCCAGCAGCCCCACAGGGGGCTTGACAGATACGCAGTATTTT.